The 5 T cell receptor beta chains presented below share a single source sample, sequenced in a study of blood T cell repertoires in COVID-19. Here immunoSEQ multiplex PCR was the method, and the copy in TCRdb shows in-frame clones only, minus some. The sample has over 200,000 clones, under 95% seen once; the top ten hold 1% to 1.5%. The specimen was peripheral blood. Receptors originate from a man aged 30 to 39 with acute or convalescent COVID-19.

The CDR3 region is CASSLGTGGGDTQYF. The CDR3 DNA sequence: TGTGCCAGCAGCCTCGGGACAGGGGGCGGAGATACGCAGTATTTT. The V and J genes are TRBV6-2 or TRBV6-3 and TRBJ2-3; 12 bases line up with TRBD1. Germline assignment: CDR1 MNHEY and CDR2 SVGEGT. The CDR3 sequence is 15 residues long. Trimming took 6 bases from V and 5 from J; bases not matched to a gene: 6.

The chain joins TRBV21-1 to TRBJ2-7; the table calls TRBD1, which could not be checked here. TRBV21-1 is a documented pseudogene. This CDR3 region has 16 residues. The CDR3 DNA is TGTGCCAGCATCTTTCACAGGGGGACAGGGGTTTGCGAGCAGTACTTC. It specifies CASIFHRGTGVCEQYF.

CDR3 protein: CADKETQYF. The CDR3 region has the DNA TGTGCCGACAAAGAGACCCAGTACTTC. This sequence joins TRBV7-9 and TRBJ2-5, with D unclear. The CDR3 consists of 9 residues. Germline loops: CDR1 SEHNR, CDR2 FQNEAQ (reference sequence). Between the trimmed V and J ends, which lost 11 bases and 3 bases, there was a span of 4 bases.

The chain couples TRBV6-1 to TRBJ1-2, with D possibly matching TRBD1 (5 bases). The CDR3 has 14 amino acids. V lost 3 bases, J lost 4 bases, and 12 bases lay in between. Germline V CDR1 and CDR2: MNHNS, SASEGT. The CDR3 DNA reads as TGTGCCAGCAGTGAGGGGCCCTTACTCTATGGCTACACCTTC. Protein: CASSEGPLLYGYTF.

This clone was counted once. J is TRBJ1-1 and V is TRBV29-1, with D perhaps TRBD1 (5 bases). V was shortened by 8 bases and J by 4 bases, with 17 bases between the two germline ends. This CDR3 region has 13 residues. Germline CDR1 reads SQVTM; CDR2 reads ANQGSEA. CDR3: CSCKDIGATEAFF. CDR3 nucleotide sequence: TGCAGCTGTAAGGACATAGGGGCCACTGAAGCTTTCTTT.